This is a list of T cell receptor beta chains from one sample in a study of blood T cell repertoires in COVID-19. The method was immunoSEQ multiplex PCR; TCRdb's version includes in-frame clones alone and lacks a portion of them. The table includes around 300,000 clones, around 85% detected once. The specimen sequenced was peripheral blood. These receptors were obtained from a human donor in a cohort sampled during active COVID-19. CDR3s include the opening cysteine and the closing phenylalanine or tryptophan. Each record gives: D gene, J gene, V gene, clone size, CDR3 protein, CDR3 DNA. D genes are given only for firm matches. Only part of the rows carry a size: once, few, many, or a class if the clone is expanded.

d_gene: .
j_gene: TRBJ1-4
v_gene: TRBV18
abundance: .
CDR3aa: CASSPGVKGGEKLFF
CDR3nt: TGTGCCAGCTCACCGGGAGTGAAGGGAGGCGAAAAACTGTTTTTT

d_gene: TRBD1
j_gene: TRBJ2-3
v_gene: TRBV19
abundance: .
CDR3aa: CASKTGANTDTQYF
CDR3nt: TGTGCCAGTAAGACAGGGGCCAACACAGATACGCAGTATTTT

d_gene: TRBD1
j_gene: TRBJ1-2
v_gene: TRBV3-1/TRBV3-2
abundance: .
CDR3aa: CASSDRGAYGYTF
CDR3nt: TGTGCCAGCAGCGACAGGGGTGCGTATGGCTACACCTTC

d_gene: .
j_gene: TRBJ2-7
v_gene: TRBV9
abundance: .
CDR3aa: CASSVGSSDLLGEQYF
CDR3nt: TGTGCCAGCAGCGTAGGCAGTAGCGACCTCCTGGGTGAGCAGTACTTC

d_gene: TRBD1
j_gene: TRBJ1-1
v_gene: TRBV3-1/TRBV3-2
abundance: .
CDR3aa: CASSPDRTTEAFF
CDR3nt: TGTGCCAGCAGCCCGGACAGGACCACTGAAGCTTTCTTT

d_gene: .
j_gene: TRBJ1-2
v_gene: TRBV3-1/TRBV3-2
abundance: .
CDR3aa: CASSLTPSLIYGYTF
CDR3nt: TGTGCCAGCAGCCTAACCCCGTCGCTAATCTATGGCTACACCTTC

d_gene: TRBD1
j_gene: TRBJ2-7
v_gene: TRBV2
abundance: .
CDR3aa: CASRDRTGILFEQYF
CDR3nt: TGTGCCAGCAGAGATCGGACAGGAATATTGTTCGAGCAGTACTTC

d_gene: .
j_gene: TRBJ1-2
v_gene: TRBV12-3/TRBV12-4
abundance: .
CDR3aa: CASSLQGYTF
CDR3nt: TGTGCCAGCAGTTTACAGGGCTACACCTTC

d_gene: .
j_gene: TRBJ1-1
v_gene: TRBV20-1
abundance: .
CDR3aa: CSARPVTGAFF
CDR3nt: TGCAGTGCTAGACCGGTGACCGGGGCTTTCTTT

d_gene: .
j_gene: TRBJ1-5
v_gene: TRBV18
abundance: .
CDR3aa: CASSPGPQPQHF
CDR3nt: TGTGCCAGCTCACCAGGGCCTCAGCCCCAGCATTTT

d_gene: TRBD1
j_gene: TRBJ1-6
v_gene: TRBV30
abundance: .
CDR3aa: CAWRGTRDSSYNSPLHF
CDR3nt: TGTGCCTGGAGGGGGACCCGGGACAGCTCCTATAATTCACCCCTCCACTTT

d_gene: TRBD1
j_gene: TRBJ1-3
v_gene: TRBV18
abundance: .
CDR3aa: CASSPGQADTIYF
CDR3nt: TGTGCCAGCTCACCCGGACAGGCGGACACCATATATTTT

d_gene: TRBD1
j_gene: TRBJ1-1
v_gene: TRBV7-2
abundance: .
CDR3aa: CASSVDRGEAFF
CDR3nt: TGTGCCAGCAGCGTAGACAGGGGCGAAGCTTTCTTT

d_gene: TRBD1
j_gene: TRBJ1-2
v_gene: TRBV6-5
abundance: few
CDR3aa: CASWDRHHYGYTF
CDR3nt: TGTGCCAGCTGGGACAGGCACCACTATGGCTACACCTTC

d_gene: .
j_gene: TRBJ1-4
v_gene: TRBV2
abundance: few
CDR3aa: CASSEDVDSRLFF
CDR3nt: TGTGCCAGCAGTGAAGACGTTGACAGTAGACTGTTTTTT

d_gene: .
j_gene: TRBJ1-5
v_gene: TRBV13
abundance: .
CDR3aa: CASSSLTDSHQPQHF
CDR3nt: TGTGCCAGCAGCTCCTTAACAGATTCGCATCAGCCCCAGCATTTT

d_gene: .
j_gene: TRBJ2-1
v_gene: TRBV27
abundance: .
CDR3aa: CASSFGMGAMNEQFF
CDR3nt: TGTGCCAGCAGTTTCGGGATGGGGGCAATGAATGAGCAGTTCTTC

d_gene: .
j_gene: TRBJ2-7
v_gene: TRBV15
abundance: .
CDR3aa: CATSNGRPSYEQYF
CDR3nt: TGTGCCACCAGCAACGGTCGCCCCTCCTACGAGCAGTACTTC

d_gene: .
j_gene: TRBJ2-1
v_gene: TRBV13
abundance: .
CDR3aa: CASSLRGNEQFF
CDR3nt: TGTGCCAGCAGCTTAAGGGGGAATGAGCAGTTCTTC

d_gene: TRBD1
j_gene: TRBJ2-2
v_gene: TRBV2
abundance: .
CDR3aa: CASSKMTGARTGELFF
CDR3nt: TGTGCCAGCAGTAAAATGACAGGGGCGAGAACCGGGGAGCTGTTTTTT

d_gene: .
j_gene: TRBJ1-3
v_gene: TRBV2
abundance: .
CDR3aa: CASRTQEGFGTIYF
CDR3nt: TGTGCCAGCAGGACCCAAGAGGGATTCGGCACCATATATTTT

d_gene: TRBD1
j_gene: TRBJ1-2
v_gene: TRBV5-1
abundance: .
CDR3aa: CASGQGGNYGYTF
CDR3nt: TGCGCCAGCGGACAGGGGGGAAACTATGGCTACACCTTC

d_gene: .
j_gene: TRBJ1-1
v_gene: TRBV12-5
abundance: few
CDR3aa: CGPYTEAFF
CDR3nt: TGTGGTCCTTACACTGAAGCTTTCTTT

d_gene: TRBD1
j_gene: TRBJ1-1
v_gene: TRBV7-8
abundance: .
CDR3aa: CASSFGDRVNTEAFF
CDR3nt: TGTGCCAGCAGCTTCGGGGACAGGGTGAACACTGAAGCTTTCTTT

d_gene: .
j_gene: TRBJ1-2
v_gene: TRBV18
abundance: .
CDR3aa: CASSVLDNSYGYTF
CDR3nt: TGTGCCAGCTCAGTCTTAGATAACAGCTATGGCTACACCTTC

d_gene: .
j_gene: TRBJ1-1
v_gene: TRBV30
abundance: .
CDR3aa: CAWSVKPRNTEAFF
CDR3nt: TGTGCCTGGAGTGTAAAGCCACGAAACACTGAAGCTTTCTTT

d_gene: .
j_gene: TRBJ1-1
v_gene: TRBV3-1/TRBV3-2
abundance: .
CDR3aa: CASSQEGADEAFF
CDR3nt: TGTGCCAGCAGCCAAGAAGGCGCGGATGAAGCTTTCTTT

d_gene: .
j_gene: TRBJ1-5
v_gene: TRBV6-1
abundance: .
CDR3aa: CASSELRGFGNQPQHF
CDR3nt: TGTGCCAGCAGTGAACTTCGGGGTTTTGGCAATCAGCCCCAGCATTTT

d_gene: TRBD1
j_gene: TRBJ1-6
v_gene: TRBV6-5
abundance: .
CDR3aa: CASIRQGTNSPLHF
CDR3nt: TGTGCCAGCATCAGACAGGGGACGAACTCACCCCTCCACTTT

d_gene: TRBD2
j_gene: TRBJ2-3
v_gene: TRBV5-4
abundance: .
CDR3aa: CASSSSGISTDTQYF
CDR3nt: TGTGCCAGCAGCTCTAGCGGAATTAGCACAGATACGCAGTATTTT

d_gene: .
j_gene: TRBJ2-2
v_gene: TRBV11-3
abundance: .
CDR3aa: CASSLGRATGELFF
CDR3nt: TGTGCCAGCAGCCTGGGCAGGGCCACCGGGGAGCTGTTTTTT